Reported below is one T cell receptor (beta chain). Its antigen remains undetermined. Per-nucleotide qualities are absent, and no much larger clonotype sits a single base away. This entry belongs to a study of T cell repertoires in cytomegalovirus infection (dated by TCRdb to the late 2010s). Notes on the research overall: Donor HLA type was relevant to the analysis, because carriage of CMV infection together with the matching HLA type was indicated by public TCR beta signatures.

The sequencing machine was an Illumina HiSeq 1500. TCRdb passed the public sequencing reads through fastp at Q25 and MiXCR, retaining productive beta sequences. Rows are combined by CDR3 protein, so each entry shows the most common genes and DNA. The sample table holds 150,000 to 200,000 distinct CDR3 sequences, of which over 25% were seen once. In total, the top ten clones hold around 29% of the sample. General study outcomes and caveats: The ex vivo response was dominated by HLA-C-restricted CMV-specific TCR beta clonotypes, and the single most frequent clonotype in two of eight donors was supplied by these HLA-C-restricted clonotypes. In both this cohort and an independent cohort of several hundred donors, the cumulative frequency of public TCR beta family members distinguished carriers of CMV infection plus the relevant HLA type.

From the cysteine through the phenylalanine, the CDR3 covers 17 amino acids. Only the CDR3 DNA stays, 51 bases, in frame from base 1. V has 7 bases trimmed and J has 9 bases trimmed; junction bases matching no gene number 24. From the germline V gene, CDR1 is MNHEY and CDR2 is SVGEGT. This receptor chain uses TRBV6-2 or TRBV6-3 and TRBJ2-7; 7 central nucleotides agree with TRBD1. Sequencing was performed on PBMCs. This clonotype originated in a human donor in good health (CMV status not recorded). Some clones in this sample may be carry-over from other donors' samples. The DNA sequence reads TGTGCCAGCATCTCGAGGGACAGTGGGTTTTACGAGCATGGGCAGTACTTC. The resulting protein is CASISRDSGFYEHGQYF.